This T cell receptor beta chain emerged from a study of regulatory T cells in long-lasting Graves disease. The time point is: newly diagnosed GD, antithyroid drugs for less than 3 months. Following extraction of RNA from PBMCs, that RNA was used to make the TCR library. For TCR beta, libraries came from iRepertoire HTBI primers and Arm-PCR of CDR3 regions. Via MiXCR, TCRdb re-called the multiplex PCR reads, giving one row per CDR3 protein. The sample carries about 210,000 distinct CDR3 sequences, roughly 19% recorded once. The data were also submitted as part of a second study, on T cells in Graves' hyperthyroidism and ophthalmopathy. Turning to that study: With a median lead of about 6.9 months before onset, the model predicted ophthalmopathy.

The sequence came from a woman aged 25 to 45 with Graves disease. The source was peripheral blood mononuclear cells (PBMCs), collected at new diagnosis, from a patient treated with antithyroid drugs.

The CDR3 spells CASSMQRGGSVNEQFF. In DNA, the CDR3 is TGTGCCAGTAGTATGCAACGGGGGGGATCGGTAAATGAGCAGTTCTTC. V usage is TRBV19 and J usage is TRBJ2-1; TRBD2 aligns across 8 bases. The V gene end was trimmed by 3 bases and the J gene end by 7 bases; junction bases not matched to a gene: 11. The CDR3 is 16 amino acids. Germline assignment: CDR1 LNHDA and CDR2 SQIVND (reference sequence).